One and the same sample provided the 14 T cell receptor beta chains below, sequenced in a study of blood T cell repertoires in COVID-19. The data were produced by immunoSEQ multiplex PCR, yet TCRdb's version contains in-frame clones alone and is incomplete. The sample lists more than 65,000 clones; 84% were seen once. Sequences were obtained from peripheral blood. These receptors were obtained from a middle-aged man with acute or convalescent COVID-19.

The J gene is TRBJ2-7, the V gene TRBV28, with D possibly TRBD2 on 6 matching bases. This CDR3 has 14 residues. V was shortened by 6 bases and J by 0 bases, with 12 bases between the two germline ends. CDR1 and CDR2 (germline): MDHEN, SYDVKM. CDR3 in DNA: TGTGCCAGCAGCCGGGACTGGGACTCCTACGAGCAGTACTTC. This codes for CASSRDWDSYEQYF. The full variable domain, in which reference TRBV28 and TRBJ2-7 provide the parts outside the CDR3, is DVKVTQSSRYLVKRTGEKVFLECVQDMDHENMFWYRQDPGLGLRLIYFSYDVKMKEKGDIPEGYSVSREKKERFSLILESASTNQTSMYLCASSRDWDSYEQYFGPGTRLTVT.

The chain joins TRBV6-2 or TRBV6-3 to TRBJ1-5, with D hard to call. Germline V lookup: CDR1 MNHEY, CDR2 SVGEGT. The germline V and J ends were trimmed by 2 bases and 5 bases, with 16 bases remaining between them. This CDR3 contains 16 residues. This chain's CDR3 is CASSYRPGSFHQPQHF. The DNA of the CDR3 is TGTGCCAGCAGTTACCGTCCGGGATCATTCCATCAGCCCCAGCATTTT.

The chain couples TRBV11-3 to TRBJ1-1; D call uncertain. Germline CDR1 reads SGHNT; CDR2 reads YENEEA. Trimming stripped 4 bases from V and 4 bases from J, with 10 bases between. The CDR3 runs to 13 residues. This chain's CDR3 is CASSSGGITEAFF. DNA of the CDR3: TGTGCCAGCAGCTCCGGAGGGATCACTGAAGCTTTCTTT.

The chain is built from TRBV2 and TRBJ2-3, with TRBD2 as a possible D gene (6 bases). Trimming removed 3 bases at V and 3 bases at J, with 19 bases between. CDR1 and CDR2 from the germline V gene are SNHLY and FYNNEI. The CDR3 runs 17 residues. In DNA, the CDR3 is TGTGCCAGCAGTGATCTTAGCGGCCGGGCGGGAACAGATACGCAGTATTTT. Its translation: CASSDLSGRAGTDTQYF.

The chain joins TRBV15 to TRBJ1-6, with D uncertain. The germline V gene encodes CDR1 LNHNV and CDR2 YYDKDF (reference sequence). The CDR3 is 16 amino acids. Deletions cut 0 bases from V and 3 bases from J, with 9 bases between. CDR3 sequence: CATSRDEQNYNSPLHF. For the CDR3, the DNA is TGTGCCACCAGCAGAGATGAACAGAACTATAATTCACCCCTCCACTTT.

This clone was recorded once. V and J are TRBV3-1 (or the pseudogene TRBV3-2) and TRBJ2-1; perhaps TRBD2 as D (5 bases). Germline V gene sequence: CDR1 LGHDT, CDR2 YNNKEL (reference sequence). V was pared by 4 bases and J by 4 bases, with 17 bases between. The CDR3 is made up of 16 amino acids. CDR3 DNA: TGTGCCAGCAGCCCCAGACGGGGTGGGTGGTACAATGAGCAGTTCTTC. Its translation: CASSPRRGGWYNEQFF.

CDR3 amino acids: CASSHGGGLGNQPQHF. The CDR3 DNA follows: TGTGCCAGCAGCCATGGGGGGGGACTGGGGAATCAGCCCCAGCATTTT. The chain couples TRBV7-8 to TRBJ1-5; D is possibly TRBD1 (5 bases). CDR1 and CDR2 from the germline V gene are SGHVS and FQNEAQ. V lost 5 bases and J 4 bases, leaving 18 bases between the germline ends. This CDR3 comprises 16 residues.

CDR3 sequence: CASSLSGRGRNEQFF. The CDR3 region has the DNA TGTGCCAGCAGCTTAAGCGGGAGGGGCCGCAATGAGCAGTTCTTC. This sequence joins TRBV11-3 and TRBJ2-1; 10 bases fit TRBD2. This CDR3 contains 15 residues. Germline-derived CDR1 and CDR2 are SGHNT and YENEEA. The junction had 4 bases not matched to a gene; V was cut back by 2 bases and J by 6 bases.

The rearrangement joins TRBV6-1 to TRBJ2-1; D gene ambiguous. Germline loops: CDR1 MNHNS, CDR2 SASEGT. This CDR3 has 17 residues. Between the trimmed V and J ends, which lost 4 bases and 8 bases, there was a span of 24 bases. The CDR3 region is CASSAKTPGSPTHEQFF. The CDR3 DNA sequence: TGTGCCAGCAGTGCAAAAACCCCCGGGTCTCCGACGCATGAGCAGTTCTTC.

This clone was observed a few times. The chain has TRBV24-1 and TRBJ2-2; TRBD1 agrees at 8 bases. Unmatched junction bases numbered 12, after V lost 1 base and J lost 6 bases. The germline V gene encodes CDR1 KGHDR and CDR2 SFDVKD. The CDR3 spans 18 residues. CDR3 sequence reads: CATSDFPGTGQIPGELFF. CDR3 DNA: TGTGCCACCAGTGATTTTCCCGGGACAGGACAGATTCCCGGGGAGCTGTTTTTT.

This chain connects TRBV9 to TRBJ1-3; D might be TRBD1 (6 bases). Germline loops: CDR1 SGDLS, CDR2 YYNGEE. V was trimmed by 6 bases and J by 4 bases, leaving 14 bases between them. The length of the CDR3 is 14 residues. CDR3 protein: CASTRRTEGNTIYF. CDR3 DNA: TGTGCCAGCACCCGACGGACAGAGGGAAACACCATATATTTT.

The chain combines TRBV3-1 (or the pseudogene TRBV3-2) with TRBJ2-7, with D maybe TRBD1 (6 bases). The CDR3 is 15 amino acids. V lost 1 base to trimming and J lost 6 bases, with 16 bases between them. Germline loops: CDR1 LGHDT, CDR2 YNNKEL (reference sequence). This CDR3 is CASSQGQVLRAEQYF. DNA of the CDR3: TGTGCCAGCAGCCAAGGACAGGTTTTGCGGGCCGAGCAGTACTTC.

This rearrangement joins TRBV7-2 to TRBJ1-1; 7 bases align to TRBD1. This CDR3 has 18 amino acids. The junction had 12 bases not matched to a gene; V was cut back by 1 base and J by 1 base. Germline CDR1 is SGHTA and CDR2 is FQGNSA. In DNA, the CDR3 is TGTGCCAGCAGCTTAGATCTGGGTGAATGGGACAGGAACACTGAAGCTTTCTTT. Its translation is CASSLDLGEWDRNTEAFF.

As DNA, the CDR3 is TGTGCCAGCACAATAGCGGGAGGTGTTAGGACAGATACGCAGTATTTT. Its protein product is CASTIAGGVRTDTQYF. The chain has TRBV11-3 and TRBJ2-3; 10 nucleotides align to TRBD2. The junction had 10 bases not matched to a gene; V was cut back by 7 bases and J by 3 bases. Germline V gene lookup returns CDR1 SGHNT and CDR2 YENEEA. The CDR3 spans 16 residues.